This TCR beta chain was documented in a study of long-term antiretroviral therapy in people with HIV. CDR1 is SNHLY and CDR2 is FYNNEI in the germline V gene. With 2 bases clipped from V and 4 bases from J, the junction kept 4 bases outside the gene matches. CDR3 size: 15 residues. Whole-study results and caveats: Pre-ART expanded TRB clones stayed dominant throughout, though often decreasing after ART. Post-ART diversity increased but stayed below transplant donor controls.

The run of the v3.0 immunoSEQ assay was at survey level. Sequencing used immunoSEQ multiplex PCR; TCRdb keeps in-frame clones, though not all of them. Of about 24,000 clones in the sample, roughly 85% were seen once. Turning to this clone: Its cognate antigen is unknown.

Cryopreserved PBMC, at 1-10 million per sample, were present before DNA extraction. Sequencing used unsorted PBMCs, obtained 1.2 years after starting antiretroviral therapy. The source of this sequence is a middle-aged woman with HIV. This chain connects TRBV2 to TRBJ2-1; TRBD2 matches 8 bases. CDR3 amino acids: CASSETGGPYNEQFF. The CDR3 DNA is TGTGCCAGCAGTGAAACGGGAGGGCCGTACAATGAGCAGTTCTTC. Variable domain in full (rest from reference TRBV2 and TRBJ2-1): EPEVTQTPSHQVTQMGQEVILRCVPISNHLYFYWYRQILGQKVEFLVSFYNNEISEKSEIFDDQFSVERPDGSNFTLKIRSTKLEDSAMYFCASSETGGPYNEQFFGPGTRLTVL.